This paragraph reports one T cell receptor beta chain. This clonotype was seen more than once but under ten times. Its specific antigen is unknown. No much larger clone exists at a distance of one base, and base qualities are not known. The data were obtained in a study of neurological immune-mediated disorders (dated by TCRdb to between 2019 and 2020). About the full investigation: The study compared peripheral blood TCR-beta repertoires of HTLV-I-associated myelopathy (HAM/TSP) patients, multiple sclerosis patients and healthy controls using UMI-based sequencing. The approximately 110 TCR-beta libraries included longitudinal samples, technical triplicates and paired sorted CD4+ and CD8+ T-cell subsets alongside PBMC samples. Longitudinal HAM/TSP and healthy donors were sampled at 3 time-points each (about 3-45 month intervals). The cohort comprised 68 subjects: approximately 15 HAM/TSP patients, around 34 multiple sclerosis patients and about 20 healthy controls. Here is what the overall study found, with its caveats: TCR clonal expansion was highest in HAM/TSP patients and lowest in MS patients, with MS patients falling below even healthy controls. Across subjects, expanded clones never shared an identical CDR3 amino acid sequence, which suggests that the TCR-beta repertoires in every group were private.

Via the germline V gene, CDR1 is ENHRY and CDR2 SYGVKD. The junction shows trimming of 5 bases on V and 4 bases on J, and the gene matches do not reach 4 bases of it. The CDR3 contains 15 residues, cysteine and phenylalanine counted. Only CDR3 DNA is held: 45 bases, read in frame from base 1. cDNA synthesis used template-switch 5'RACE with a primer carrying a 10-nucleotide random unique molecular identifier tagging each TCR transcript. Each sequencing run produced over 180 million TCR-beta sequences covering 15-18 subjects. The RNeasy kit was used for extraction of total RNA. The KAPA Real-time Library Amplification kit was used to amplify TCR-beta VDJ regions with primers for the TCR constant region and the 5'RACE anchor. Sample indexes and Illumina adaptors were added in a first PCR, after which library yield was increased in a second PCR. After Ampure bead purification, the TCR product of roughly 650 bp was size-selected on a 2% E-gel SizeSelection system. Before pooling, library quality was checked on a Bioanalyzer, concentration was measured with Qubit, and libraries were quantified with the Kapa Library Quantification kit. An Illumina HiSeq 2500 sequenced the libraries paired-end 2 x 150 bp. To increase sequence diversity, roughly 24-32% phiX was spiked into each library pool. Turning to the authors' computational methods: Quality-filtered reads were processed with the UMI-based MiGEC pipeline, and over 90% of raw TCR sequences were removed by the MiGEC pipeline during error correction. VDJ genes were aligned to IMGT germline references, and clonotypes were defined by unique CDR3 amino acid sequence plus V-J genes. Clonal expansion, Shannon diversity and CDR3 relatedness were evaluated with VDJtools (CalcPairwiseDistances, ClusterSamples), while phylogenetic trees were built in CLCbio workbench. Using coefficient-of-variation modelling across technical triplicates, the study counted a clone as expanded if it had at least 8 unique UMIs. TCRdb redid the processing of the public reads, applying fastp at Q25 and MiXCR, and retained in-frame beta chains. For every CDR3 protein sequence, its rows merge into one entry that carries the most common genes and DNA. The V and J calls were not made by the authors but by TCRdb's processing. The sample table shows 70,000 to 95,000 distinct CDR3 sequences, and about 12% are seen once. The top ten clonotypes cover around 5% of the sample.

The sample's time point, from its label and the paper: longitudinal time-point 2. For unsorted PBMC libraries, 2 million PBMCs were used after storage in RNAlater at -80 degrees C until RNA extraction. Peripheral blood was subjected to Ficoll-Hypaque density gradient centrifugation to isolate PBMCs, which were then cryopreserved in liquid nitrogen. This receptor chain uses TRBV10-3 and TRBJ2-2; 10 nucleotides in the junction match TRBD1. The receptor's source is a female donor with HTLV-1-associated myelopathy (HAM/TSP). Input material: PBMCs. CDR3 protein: CAISPGQGLTGELFF. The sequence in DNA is TGTGCCATCAGTCCGGGACAGGGGCTCACCGGGGAGCTGTTTTTT.